Below, 31 T cell receptor beta chains from the same sample are listed, as sequenced in a study of cytomegalovirus exposure and HLA in healthy donors. The data were produced by immunoSEQ multiplex PCR, yet TCRdb's version contains in-frame clones alone and is incomplete. Of 150,000 to 200,000 clones in the sample, approximately 81% were seen once. Source material: PBMCs. The receptors were sampled from a man in his late teens or twenties in good health and CMV-seropositive.

The chain carries TRBV27 and TRBJ1-5, with D perhaps TRBD1 (5 bases). Germline CDR1 reads MNHEY; CDR2 reads SMNVEV (reference sequence). This CDR3 has 16 amino acids. V lost 1 base to trimming and J lost 4 bases, with 14 bases between them. The CDR3 bases are TGTGCCAGCAGTTTATTCTCCGGGCGGGGGAATCAGCCCCAGCATTTT. As protein: CASSLFSGRGNQPQHF.

The chain couples TRBV19 to TRBJ1-3, with unresolved D. This CDR3 is built from 11 residues. Germline V lookup: CDR1 LNHDA, CDR2 SQIVND (reference sequence). The CDR3 nucleotides read TGTGGCGCGGGGACTGGAAACACCATATATTTT. This gives the protein CGAGTGNTIYF.

V is TRBV28 and J is TRBJ1-2, with 7 bases aligning to TRBD1. Per the germline V gene, CDR1 is MDHEN and CDR2 is SYDVKM. V shed 8 bases and J 7 bases; nucleotides not matched to a gene: 13. This CDR3 spans 14 amino acids. CDR3: CASLKGAAWGGYTF. The CDR3 nucleotides read TGTGCCAGCTTGAAGGGGGCGGCCTGGGGTGGCTACACCTTC.

This sequence joins TRBV18 and TRBJ1-1; 7 bases line up with TRBD1. The germline gives CDR1 KGHSH, CDR2 LQKENI. The CDR3 spans 14 residues. J gave up 8 bases and V 1 base, and 7 bases lay outside the gene matches. The CDR3 bases are TGTGCCAGCTCACCACGATCAGGACAGGAAGAAGCTTTCTTT. It specifies CASSPRSGQEEAFF.

The chain employs TRBV4-1 and TRBJ2-1; 9 bases are shared with TRBD2. CDR1 and CDR2 from the germline V gene are MGHRA and YSYEKL. Losses at the gene ends were 7 bases for V and 6 bases for J; bases not matched to a gene: 10. The CDR3 is made up of 15 amino acids. The CDR3 region is CASTPGTSLGNEQFF. The CDR3 nucleotides are TGCGCCAGCACCCCCGGGACTAGCCTTGGCAATGAGCAGTTCTTC.

The V gene is TRBV6-5, the J gene TRBJ2-1, with TRBD1 matching 8 bases. CDR3 length: 13 amino acids. The germline V gene has CDR1 MNHEY and CDR2 SVGAGI. Trimming removed 6 bases from V and 9 bases from J; junction bases left unmatched: 7. The CDR3 DNA sequence: TGTGCCAGCAGACTCCTACAGGGGGGTGAGCAGTTCTTC. It specifies CASRLLQGGEQFF.

The genes are TRBV28 and TRBJ1-4; D is unresolved. In germline, CDR1 is MDHEN, CDR2 SYDVKM. The CDR3 is 13 amino acids. Trimming cost V 2 bases and J 6 bases, with 7 bases left between them. CDR3 DNA: TGTGCCAGCAGTTTAGGGGAGGATGAAAAACTGTTTTTT. Translation: CASSLGEDEKLFF. The full variable domain, its missing parts supplied by reference TRBV28 and TRBJ1-4, is DVKVTQSSRYLVKRTGEKVFLECVQDMDHENMFWYRQDPGLGLRLIYFSYDVKMKEKGDIPEGYSVSREKKERFSLILESASTNQTSMYLCASSLGEDEKLFFGSGTQLSVL.

This chain connects TRBV14 to TRBJ1-2; D gene unclear. Germline V gene lookup returns CDR1 SGHDN and CDR2 FVKESK. V lost 4 bases and J lost 3, with 12 bases in between. This CDR3 has 14 amino acids. The DNA for the CDR3 is TGTGCCAGCAGCCCCCGAGGGAGATACTATGGCTACACCTTC. This codes for CASSPRGRYYGYTF.

The V call is TRBV4-1, the J call TRBJ2-7; 9 positions agree with TRBD2. Germline CDR1 is MGHRA and CDR2 is YSYEKL. V lost 1 base, J lost 3 bases, and 4 bases stayed unmatched. The CDR3 length is 15 residues. In DNA form, the CDR3 reads TGCGCCAGCAGCCAAGGACTAGCGGCCCTCTACGAGCAGTACTTC. It yields the protein CASSQGLAALYEQYF.

This chain connects TRBV28 to TRBJ1-2; TRBD1 matches at 11 bases. Trimming cost V 1 base and J 5 bases; bases outside gene matches: 3. Germline CDR1 reads MDHEN; CDR2 reads SYDVKM. The CDR3 runs 15 residues. This CDR3 reads CASSLSGTGGYGYTF. As DNA, the CDR3 is TGTGCCAGCAGTTTATCCGGGACAGGGGGTTATGGCTACACCTTC.

This rearrangement joins TRBV7-3 to TRBJ2-2; 7 bases match TRBD1. CDR1 is SGHTA, CDR2 FQGTGA, per germline. The CDR3 contains 18 residues. The V and J ends lost 2 bases and 4 bases, in that order; junction bases with no gene match: 13. CDR3 DNA: TGTGCCAGCAGCTTATTCGCTCGGCAGGGGGTGGGCACCGGGGAGCTGTTTTTT. Encoded protein: CASSLFARQGVGTGELFF.

The V and J genes are TRBV19 and TRBJ2-3, with D perhaps TRBD2 (5 bases). Germline assignment: CDR1 LNHDA and CDR2 SQIVND (reference sequence). The CDR3 totals 12 residues. V lost 3 bases to trimming and J lost 4 bases, with 5 bases between them. The CDR3 is CASSMRADTQYF. CDR3 bases: TGTGCCAGTAGTATGAGGGCAGATACGCAGTATTTT.

Only one count was recorded for this clone. This chain links TRBV14 with TRBJ2-3; TRBD2 aligns across 7 bases. Germline V CDR1 and CDR2: SGHDN, FVKESK. CDR3 length: 17 amino acids. After removal of 6 bases from V and 2 bases from J, the junction contained 14 bases not matched to a gene. The chain's CDR3 is CASRDGIGGNNTDTQYF. CDR3 bases: TGTGCCAGCAGAGACGGTATCGGGGGGAATAACACAGATACGCAGTATTTT.

The chain uses TRBV13 and TRBJ2-4; D gene ambiguous. The V end lost 4 bases, the J end lost 0 bases, and 7 bases lay between the germline ends. CDR3 length: 14 amino acids. Per the germline V gene, CDR1 is PRHDT and CDR2 is FYEKMQ (reference sequence). The CDR3 loop reads CASSSSLAKNIQYF. CDR3 nucleotides: TGTGCCAGCAGCTCATCATTAGCCAAAAACATTCAGTACTTC.

A remark on this clone: Other DNA variants within this sample encode the same CDR3. In DNA, the CDR3 is TGCGCCAGCAGCTTGGGGGGGGGCACTGAAGCTTTCTTT. Translation: CASSLGGGTEAFF. The J gene is TRBJ1-1, the V gene TRBV5-1, with a weak D call TRBD1 (5 bases). This CDR3 has 13 residues. The V end was cut by 0 bases, the J end by 4 bases, with 7 bases between. The germline V gene encodes CDR1 SGHRS and CDR2 YFSETQ.

The chain carries TRBV6-6 and TRBJ1-2; D unresolved. Germline assignment: CDR1 MNHNY and CDR2 SVGAGI (reference sequence). The CDR3 extends over 14 amino acids. With 2 bases removed from V and 0 bases from J, the gap between germline ends came to 7 bases. The CDR3 DNA is TGTGCCAGCAGTTACGCTCAGACTAACTATGGCTACACCTTC. This gives the protein CASSYAQTNYGYTF.

This chain uses TRBV6-1 with TRBJ1-1; D gene unclear. V lost 2 bases, J lost 8 bases, and 15 bases lay in between. CDR1 and CDR2 (germline): MNHNS, SASEGT. The CDR3 length is 14 residues. The DNA of the CDR3 is TGTGCCAGCAGTGAATCGATTTGGGTCAGGGAAGCTTTCTTT. Residues: CASSESIWVREAFF.

The chain links TRBV30 to TRBJ2-7; no firm D call. The CDR3 has 12 residues. CDR1 GTSNPN and CDR2 SVGIG come from the germline V gene (reference sequence). Trimming pared 0 bases from V and 1 base from J, leaving 4 bases between. CDR3 loop: CAWSVASYEQYF. The CDR3 DNA reads TGTGCCTGGAGTGTAGCTTCCTACGAGCAGTACTTC.

The chain has TRBV5-1 and TRBJ2-1; TRBD2 agrees at 9 bases. The CDR3 contains 15 residues. Germline V gene lookup returns CDR1 SGHRS and CDR2 YFSETQ. After removal of 4 bases from V and 0 bases from J, the junction contained 2 bases not matched to a gene. The DNA for the CDR3 is TGCGCCAGCAGCAGTAGCGGGGGCTCCTACAATGAGCAGTTCTTC. It specifies CASSSSGGSYNEQFF.

The gene calls are TRBV9 and TRBJ2-7, with D possibly matching TRBD1 (5 bases). Trimming pared 4 bases from V and 5 bases from J, leaving 13 bases between. The CDR3 is made up of 13 amino acids. Germline CDR1 is SGDLS and CDR2 is YYNGEE. For the CDR3, the DNA is TGTGCCAGCAGCTCGGACATCAGCAACGAGCAGTACTTC. This encodes CASSSDISNEQYF.

This chain joins TRBV28 and TRBJ1-1; 9 bases are shared with TRBD1. The CDR3 totals 18 residues. The junction had 16 bases not matched to a gene; V was cut back by 2 bases and J by 6 bases. Germline values: CDR1 MDHEN, CDR2 SYDVKM. CDR3 protein: CASSLPPGQGRGSAEAFF. The CDR3 bases are TGTGCCAGCAGTTTACCGCCCGGACAGGGGCGAGGGAGCGCTGAAGCTTTCTTT.

V and J are TRBV27 and TRBJ2-1; 12 positions agree with TRBD2. Looked up from germline, CDR1 is MNHEY and CDR2 is SMNVEV (reference sequence). The ends lost 3 bases at V and 5 bases at J; junction bases unmatched: 5. The CDR3 covers 16 residues. The CDR3 nucleotides are TGTGCCAGCAGTTTTCAAAGGACTAGCGGGAACAATGAGCAGTTCTTC. Residues: CASSFQRTSGNNEQFF.

The gene calls are TRBV7-3 and TRBJ1-1; D perhaps matches TRBD1 (5 bases). The germline gives CDR1 SGHTA, CDR2 FQGTGA. CDR3 length equals 13 residues. The ends were cut back, 4 bases at V and 2 bases at J, with 8 bases in the middle. CDR3 protein: CASSWRGNTEAFF. The CDR3 bases are TGTGCCAGCAGCTGGAGGGGAAACACTGAAGCTTTCTTT.

The rearrangement joins TRBV7-9 to TRBJ1-5, with D maybe TRBD1 (6 bases). Looked up from germline, CDR1 is SEHNR and CDR2 is FQNEAQ (reference sequence). The V gene lost 5 bases and the J gene lost 1 base, with 9 bases spanning the gap. The CDR3 extends over 14 amino acids. CDR3 in amino acids: CASSTGQSNQPQHF. Here the CDR3 DNA reads TGTGCCAGCAGCACCGGACAGAGCAATCAGCCCCAGCATTTT. The full variable domain, in which reference TRBV7-9 and TRBJ1-5 provide the parts outside the CDR3, is DTGVSQNPRHKITKRGQNVTFRCDPISEHNRLYWYRQTLGQGPEFLTYFQNEAQLEKSRLLSDRFSAERPKGSFSTLEIQRTEQGDSAMYLCASSTGQSNQPQHFGDGTRLSIL.

The chain is built from TRBV27 and TRBJ2-7; TRBD2 agrees at 7 bases. This CDR3 is 13 amino acids long. V gave up 6 bases and J gave up 3 bases; unmatched junction bases: 5. Per germline, CDR1 MNHEY and CDR2 SMNVEV (reference sequence). The CDR3 spells CASRTSSGYEQYF. The CDR3 DNA reads TGTGCCAGCAGGACTAGCTCAGGCTACGAGCAGTACTTC.

This chain joins TRBV5-3 and TRBJ2-2; a possible D gene is TRBD2 (7 bases). Being an ORF, TRBV5-3 has a function that is uncertain. Deletions cut 2 bases from V and 6 bases from J, with 14 bases between. The CDR3 has 15 residues. The DNA of the CDR3 is TGTGCCAGAAGCTTTTGGGGGGGCTGGGCCGGGGAGCTGTTTTTT. Its protein is CARSFWGGWAGELFF.

The chain uses TRBV30 and TRBJ1-4; D remains unclear. This CDR3 has 12 amino acids. Germline values: CDR1 GTSNPN, CDR2 SVGIG (reference sequence). Deletions cut 2 bases from V and 11 bases from J, with 12 bases between. Written as DNA, the CDR3 is TGTGCCTGGAGTCGCCCACTCGGGAAACTGTTTTTT. It codes for CAWSRPLGKLFF.

The chain recombines TRBV27 with TRBJ2-7; 8 bases are shared with TRBD1. V lost 5 bases and J lost 6; bases outside the gene matches: 12. The CDR3 contains 15 residues. Germline V lookup: CDR1 MNHEY, CDR2 SMNVEV (reference sequence). CDR3 protein: CASSPWGQGAGEQYF. The CDR3 DNA sequence: TGTGCCAGCAGTCCCTGGGGTCAGGGGGCGGGCGAGCAGTACTTC.

This chain connects TRBV27 to TRBJ2-1, with a tentative D call TRBD2 (6 bases). V was pared by 4 bases and J by 6 bases, with 10 bases between. Germline V gene data show CDR1 as MNHEY and CDR2 as SMNVEV (reference sequence). This CDR3 contains 13 residues. The CDR3 loop reads CASSWSGLNEQFF. Written as DNA, the CDR3 is TGTGCCAGCAGTTGGAGCGGGCTCAATGAGCAGTTCTTC.

The chain carries TRBV5-1 and TRBJ2-1, with TRBD1 identical over 8 bases. J was trimmed by 4 bases and V by 3 bases; bases with no gene match: 6. CDR1 is SGHRS, CDR2 YFSETQ, per germline. This CDR3 spans 15 amino acids. CDR3 region: CASSYGTGAYNEQFF. The DNA for the CDR3 is TGCGCCAGCAGCTATGGGACAGGAGCTTACAATGAGCAGTTCTTC.

The V call is TRBV2, the J call TRBJ2-3, with 7 bases aligning to TRBD2. The V gene end was trimmed by 2 bases and the J gene end by 2 bases; junction bases not matched to a gene: 4. Germline V gives CDR1 SNHLY, CDR2 FYNNEI. The CDR3 has 15 amino acids. CDR3 protein: CASSENGRTTDTQYF. The CDR3 bases are TGTGCCAGCAGTGAAAACGGGAGGACCACAGATACGCAGTATTTT.